Shown below are 27 T cell receptor beta chains from a single sample sequenced in a study of control samples from healthy donors and cancer patients. Libraries were prepared by immunoSEQ multiplex PCR; TCRdb keeps only in-frame clonotypes and omits some of them. The top ten clones hold over 3% of a sample with roughly 86,000 clones, just over 90% of them seen once. The specimen sequenced was blood. These receptors were taken from a young woman in good health.

The gene calls are TRBV7-6 and TRBJ2-7; D is undetermined. Germline V CDR1 and CDR2: SGHVS, FNYEAQ. The CDR3 length is 15 residues. Trimming shortened V by 1 base and J by 3 bases, and 13 bases separated the two germline ends. In nucleotides, the CDR3 is TGTGCCAGCAGCTTAGGTTACAGTGAGAACTACGAGCAGTACTTC. This encodes CASSLGYSENYEQYF.

V usage is TRBV5-1 and J usage is TRBJ1-1; 9 nucleotides agree with TRBD1. Germline V gene sequence: CDR1 SGHRS, CDR2 YFSETQ. This CDR3 spans 17 amino acids. V lost 0 bases, J lost 7 bases, and 13 bases stayed unmatched. The chain's CDR3 is CASSLAHTQGAGGEAFF. For the CDR3, the DNA is TGCGCCAGCAGCTTGGCCCACACACAGGGGGCAGGGGGTGAAGCTTTCTTT.

This clone was observed a single time. The V gene is TRBV7-9, the J gene TRBJ1-1; D gene uncertain. The CDR3 spans 15 residues. Germline V lookup: CDR1 SEHNR, CDR2 FQNEAQ (reference sequence). The ends were cut back, 5 bases at V and 3 bases at J, with 16 bases in the middle. CDR3 DNA: TGTGCCAGCAGCCTCTCAGACCTCGGGTACACTGAAGCTTTCTTT. Translating it yields CASSLSDLGYTEAFF.

The chain couples TRBV10-2 to TRBJ1-2, with D maybe TRBD1 (5 bases). Between the trimmed V and J ends, which lost 8 bases and 2 bases, there was a span of 12 bases. The CDR3 runs to 13 residues. Germline CDR1 WSHSY, CDR2 SAAADI. DNA of the CDR3: TGCGCCAGCGGCATTGACAGAAACTATGGCTACACCTTC. Translating gives CASGIDRNYGYTF.

This chain uses TRBV19 with TRBJ1-4; maybe TRBD1 (6 bases). Germline assignment: CDR1 LNHDA and CDR2 SQIVND (reference sequence). Trimming removed 4 bases from V and 10 bases from J, with 16 bases in between. CDR3 length equals 14 residues. This CDR3 is CASSKDRADGKLFF. CDR3 bases: TGTGCCAGTAGTAAGGACAGAGCCGATGGAAAACTGTTTTTT.

The chain is built from TRBV5-6 and TRBJ2-7; D call uncertain. Germline-derived CDR1 and CDR2 are SGHDT and YYEEEE. V shed 4 bases and J shed 4 bases, with 18 bases lying between them. The CDR3 is 15 amino acids. The CDR3 here is CASSERHDFSYEQYF. In DNA form, the CDR3 reads TGTGCCAGCAGCGAGAGGCATGACTTTTCGTACGAGCAGTACTTC.

The chain couples TRBV25-1 to TRBJ2-1; 8 positions match TRBD1. CDR3 length: 14 residues. Trimming removed 2 bases from V and 7 bases from J; junction bases left unmatched: 4. The germline CDR1 and CDR2 sequences are MGHDK and SYGVNS. The CDR3 DNA reads as TGTGCCAGCAGTGAACAGGGGGCGAAGAATGAGCAGTTCTTC. Translating gives CASSEQGAKNEQFF.

The J gene is TRBJ1-1, the V gene TRBV11-2; D is unresolved. The V end lost 5 bases, the J end lost 6 bases, and 10 bases lay between the germline ends. This CDR3 region has 12 residues. Germline V gives CDR1 SGHAT, CDR2 FQNNGV. CDR3 nucleotide sequence: TGTGCCAGCAGCCCTTACGCGTCTGAAGCTTTCTTT. It codes for CASSPYASEAFF.

Only one count was recorded for this clone. The CDR3 spells CASSPRGDRSANTGELFF. As DNA, the CDR3 is TGTGCCAGCAGCCCCAGAGGGGACCGCTCCGCGAACACCGGGGAGCTGTTTTTT. The V call is TRBV7-2, the J call TRBJ2-2; D could derive from TRBD1 or TRBD2 (5 bases each). The V and J ends lost 5 bases and 0 bases respectively, with 19 bases between them. This CDR3 region has 18 residues. CDR1 SGHTA and CDR2 FQGNSA come from the germline V gene.

The chain couples TRBV12-5 to TRBJ1-3; D uncertain. V lost 9 bases and J 4 bases, leaving 10 bases between the germline ends. The germline V gene encodes CDR1 LGHNT and CDR2 FRNRAP. The CDR3 loop spans 12 amino acids. The CDR3 protein is CASSSWGNTIYF. CDR3 in DNA: TGTGCTAGCTCCTCTTGGGGAAACACCATATATTTT.

DNA for the CDR3: TGTGCCAGCAGCACGTGGGGAACAGGGACTCATACTAACTATGGCTACACCTTC. It encodes CASSTWGTGTHTNYGYTF. The chain recombines TRBV5-6 with TRBJ1-2; D possibly corresponds to TRBD1 (6 bases). The germline V gene has CDR1 SGHDT and CDR2 YYEEEE. V was shortened by 4 bases and J by 0 bases, with 22 bases between the two germline ends. The CDR3 covers 18 residues.

This clone turned up a few times. The chain is built from TRBV6-5 and TRBJ2-2; TRBD1 matches 10 bases. The J segment lost 4 bases and the V segment lost 10 bases, leaving 6 bases of the junction unmatched. This CDR3 comprises 14 residues. Per germline, CDR1 MNHEY and CDR2 SVGAGI. The CDR3 sequence is CANRQGARTGELFF. The DNA for the CDR3 is TGTGCCAATAGACAGGGGGCGCGCACCGGGGAGCTGTTTTTT.

V usage is TRBV5-1 and J usage is TRBJ1-6; D is possibly TRBD1 (5 bases). Trimming removed 4 bases at V and 6 bases at J, with 11 bases between. Per germline, CDR1 SGHRS and CDR2 YFSETQ. CDR3 length: 14 amino acids. Here the CDR3 reads CASSPVGGNSPLHF. The CDR3 DNA sequence: TGCGCCAGCAGCCCGGTCGGGGGTAATTCACCCCTCCACTTT.

The chain uses TRBV5-1 and TRBJ1-2; D not resolved. Germline V gene sequence: CDR1 SGHRS, CDR2 YFSETQ. V dropped 2 bases and J dropped 5 bases, with 7 bases sitting between them. The CDR3 totals 12 residues. The CDR3 here is CASSFGQYGYTF. The CDR3 DNA reads as TGCGCCAGCAGCTTCGGTCAGTATGGCTACACCTTC.

This clone came up a few times. V gene TRBV3-1 (or the pseudogene TRBV3-2) combines with J gene TRBJ1-1, with D hard to call. Trimming took 0 bases from V and 2 from J, leaving 7 bases between them. CDR1 is LGHDT and CDR2 is YNNKEL in the germline V gene (reference sequence). The CDR3 runs to 14 residues. CDR3 loop: CASSQEWGNTEAFF. Written as DNA, the CDR3 is TGTGCCAGCAGCCAAGAGTGGGGAAACACTGAAGCTTTCTTT.

J is TRBJ1-1 and V is TRBV18, with D maybe TRBD1 (6 bases). Trimming removed 3 bases from V and 4 bases from J, with 18 bases in between. The germline V gene has CDR1 KGHSH and CDR2 LQKENI. This CDR3 is 16 amino acids long. The CDR3 DNA reads as TGTGCCAGCTCACCTCAGACAGGACCTTTAGGCACTGAAGCTTTCTTT. As protein: CASSPQTGPLGTEAFF.

The chain couples TRBV13 to TRBJ1-2, with 8 positions matching TRBD1. The CDR3 spans 14 residues. Germline CDR1 is PRHDT and CDR2 is FYEKMQ (reference sequence). V lost 0 bases and J lost 8; bases outside the gene matches: 5. CDR3 in amino acids: CASSLGQGAGGYTF. The CDR3 DNA follows: TGTGCCAGCAGCTTAGGGCAGGGGGCCGGAGGCTACACCTTC.

The chain links TRBV18 to TRBJ1-1, with a weak D call TRBD1 (5 bases). Trimming removed 0 bases from V and 3 bases from J, with 14 bases in between. CDR1 is KGHSH and CDR2 is LQKENI in the germline V gene. The length of the CDR3 is 16 residues. The CDR3 region is CASSPPGGGEDTEAFF. CDR3 bases: TGTGCCAGCTCACCACCGGGAGGAGGGGAGGACACTGAAGCTTTCTTT.

CDR3 loop: CASSLSLPFAGTGELFF. The CDR3 DNA reads as TGTGCCAGCAGCTTATCCCTACCTTTCGCGGGCACCGGGGAGCTGTTTTTT. The chain employs TRBV7-3 and TRBJ2-2; the D gene is possibly TRBD2 (5 bases). The CDR3 extends over 17 amino acids. V lost 2 bases, J lost 4 bases, and 17 bases lay in between. The germline CDR1 and CDR2 sequences are SGHTA and FQGTGA.

The chain employs TRBV5-6 and TRBJ2-7; the D is unclear. Per germline, CDR1 SGHDT and CDR2 YYEEEE. V was trimmed by 7 bases and J by 4 bases, leaving 15 bases between them. The CDR3 spans 13 residues. For the CDR3, the DNA is TGTGCCAGCGGATTCTTCGGAGCATACGAGCAGTACTTC. This gives the protein CASGFFGAYEQYF.

This sequence joins TRBV7-9 and TRBJ1-2; the D gene is possibly TRBD1 (6 bases). From germline, CDR1 is SEHNR and CDR2 FQNEAQ (reference sequence). V was cut by 5 bases and J by 7 bases, with 26 bases left in between. The CDR3 is 17 residues long. The CDR3 DNA sequence: TGTGCCAGCAGCCCAGACAGGCGCATACCTGCCATGGGTGGCTACACCTTC. Protein: CASSPDRRIPAMGGYTF.

The chain uses TRBV3-1 (or the pseudogene TRBV3-2) and TRBJ1-2, with D uncertain. The length of the CDR3 is 13 residues. CDR1 is LGHDT and CDR2 is YNNKEL in the germline V gene (reference sequence). V lost 1 base to trimming and J lost 6 bases, with 9 bases between them. CDR3 loop: CASSQGAGNGYTF. For the CDR3, the DNA is TGTGCCAGCAGCCAAGGGGCAGGCAATGGCTACACCTTC.

V usage is TRBV11-2 and J usage is TRBJ2-7; 7 nucleotides agree with TRBD1. Trimming took 5 bases from V and 4 from J; bases not matched to a gene: 2. The CDR3 has 12 residues. From germline, CDR1 is SGHAT and CDR2 FQNNGV. The CDR3 DNA sequence: TGTGCCAGCAGCAGACAGGGATACGAGCAGTACTTC. This gives the protein CASSRQGYEQYF.

J is TRBJ2-1 and V is TRBV5-1; possibly TRBD2 for D (5 bases). V was shortened by 0 bases and J by 8 bases, with 18 bases between the two germline ends. CDR1 is SGHRS, CDR2 YFSETQ, per germline. CDR3 length: 16 amino acids. CDR3 residues: CASSLAGIRGFYEQFF. The CDR3 region has the DNA TGCGCCAGCAGCTTGGCCGGCATACGGGGTTTCTATGAGCAGTTCTTC.

This chain joins TRBV12-3 or TRBV12-4 and TRBJ1-1; D is unclear. The CDR3 is 13 residues long. The V gene lost 5 bases and the J gene lost 4 bases, with 11 bases spanning the gap. The CDR3: CASSAEGATEAFF. The CDR3 DNA is TGTGCCAGCAGTGCCGAGGGAGCCACTGAAGCTTTCTTT.

This chain uses TRBV23-1 with TRBJ1-2; D possibly corresponds to TRBD1 (6 bases). TRBV23-1 falls under the ORF class, with uncertain function. Trimming removed 0 bases from V and 8 bases from J, with 16 bases in between. CDR3 length equals 15 residues. CDR3: CASSQSIRTAVGYTF. In DNA form, the CDR3 reads TGCGCCAGCAGTCAATCTATCAGGACAGCGGTCGGCTACACCTTC.

The CDR3: CASSQDGDTEAFF. DNA for the CDR3: TGCGCCAGCAGCCAAGACGGAGACACTGAAGCTTTCTTT. The chain joins TRBV4-1 to TRBJ1-1; D uncertain. The CDR3 spans 13 residues. The germline V and J ends were trimmed by 0 bases and 3 bases, with 5 bases remaining between them. Looked up from germline, CDR1 is MGHRA and CDR2 is YSYEKL.